This T cell receptor beta chain came from a study of cytomegalovirus exposure and HLA in healthy donors. Per the germline V gene, CDR1 is MGHRA and CDR2 is YSYEKL. With 2 bases clipped from V and 2 bases from J, the junction kept 10 bases outside the gene matches. The CDR3 runs to 17 residues. In the PCR, 60 Vbeta and 13 Jbeta primers were used. Generated by immunoSEQ multiplex PCR, the TCRdb table keeps only in-frame clones and is missing some. The profile shows over 150,000 clones, less than 85% of them singletons. The chain recombines TRBV4-1 with TRBJ2-7; 9 bases agree with TRBD1. The sample comprised PBMCs. The TCR was taken from a man aged 55 to 70 in good health and CMV-seronegative. This CDR3 reads CASSQRPGQGRPYEQYF. The CDR3 nucleotides are TGCGCCAGCAGCCAACGCCCCGGACAGGGGAGGCCCTACGAGCAGTACTTC.